One sample yielded the 10 T cell receptor beta chains listed below, sequenced in a study of CD8+ T cells in alopecia areata. Isolated RNA was reverse transcribed into cDNA used as the sequencing template. Assay: immunoSEQ multiplex PCR; the TCRdb copy retains only in-frame clones and omits some. Found here are some 130,000 clones, about 50% of them singletons; the top ten hold roughly a sixth. The source material was CD8+ T cells sorted from blood, sampled at week 0. The receptors stem from a human donor with alopecia areata.

A few counts support this clone. The chain combines TRBV10-3 with TRBJ2-5, with 9 bases fitting TRBD1. The germline V gene has CDR1 ENHRY and CDR2 SYGVKD. This CDR3 contains 16 residues. J was trimmed by 5 bases and V by 4 bases; bases with no gene match: 11. CDR3 protein: CAISGDRDGYGETQYF. In nucleotides, the CDR3 is TGTGCCATCAGTGGGGACAGGGACGGTTACGGGGAGACCCAGTACTTC.

V is TRBV30 and J is TRBJ1-1; weak D call: TRBD1 (5 bases). Trimming left V 0 bases short and J 4 bases short, with 15 bases between. Germline values: CDR1 GTSNPN, CDR2 SVGIG (reference sequence). The CDR3 runs 15 residues. DNA of the CDR3: TGTGCCTGGAGTGTACCCCACGCGGGGGTCACTGAAGCTTTCTTT. Translated: CAWSVPHAGVTEAFF.

The chain links TRBV13 to TRBJ2-1; TRBD2 matches 7 bases. Germline lookup yields CDR1 PRHDT and CDR2 FYEKMQ (reference sequence). The trim removed 5 bases at V and 5 bases at J, leaving 12 bases unmatched. The CDR3 spans 16 residues. DNA for the CDR3: TGTGCCAGCAGCAGCCTAGCGGACGGAACCAACAATGAGCAGTTCTTC. This codes for CASSSLADGTNNEQFF.

This clone was counted only a few times. The chain's CDR3 is CASSQDPTVSEQYF. The CDR3 DNA reads TGCGCCAGCAGCCAAGATCCCACCGTATCCGAGCAGTACTTC. The chain carries TRBV4-3 and TRBJ2-7, with no clear D. Germline V gene data show CDR1 as LGHNA and CDR2 as YSLEER. There are 14 residues in the CDR3. V was cut by 0 bases and J by 6 bases, with 12 bases left in between.

This clone has just a few counts. The J gene is TRBJ1-2, the V gene TRBV29-1; possibly TRBD1 for D (6 bases). The germline gives CDR1 SQVTM, CDR2 ANQGSEA. This CDR3 region has 11 residues. V lost 7 bases to trimming and J lost 3 bases, with 9 bases between them. CDR3 loop: CSARQDYGYTF. CDR3 coding DNA: TGCAGCGCCCGACAGGACTATGGCTACACCTTC.

This clone was counted only a few times. The chain carries TRBV27 and TRBJ2-7; D is undetermined. The CDR3 sequence is 12 residues long. V was clipped by 6 bases and J by 5 bases, with 11 bases between them. CDR1 is MNHEY, CDR2 SMNVEV, per germline (reference sequence). This chain's CDR3 is CASSPDENEQYF. The CDR3 region has the DNA TGTGCCAGCAGCCCGGACGAAAACGAGCAGTACTTC.

This clone has only a few counts. The V and J genes are TRBV13 and TRBJ2-3; D ambiguous. Germline V gene data show CDR1 as PRHDT and CDR2 as FYEKMQ (reference sequence). With 5 bases removed from V and 3 bases from J, the gap between germline ends came to 12 bases. CDR3 length: 14 amino acids. The CDR3 is CASSANLGTDTQYF. The CDR3 region has the DNA TGTGCCAGCAGCGCCAACCTCGGGACAGATACGCAGTATTTT. The whole variable domain, remainder taken from reference TRBV13 and TRBJ2-3, is AAGVIQSPRHLIKEKRETATLKCYPIPRHDTVYWYQQGPGQDPQFLISFYEKMQSDKGSIPDRFSAQQFSDYHSELNMSSLELGDSALYFCASSANLGTDTQYFGPGTRLTVL.

The chain employs TRBV14 and TRBJ1-2; D is perhaps TRBD1 (5 bases). The germline V and J ends were trimmed by 5 bases and 4 bases, with 11 bases remaining between them. There are 13 residues in the CDR3. CDR1 SGHDN and CDR2 FVKESK come from the germline V gene. In nucleotides, the CDR3 is TGTGCCAGCAGCTTCGGGACCCTCTATGGCTACACCTTC. It translates to CASSFGTLYGYTF.

The rearrangement uses TRBV4-1 and TRBJ1-1; D perhaps matches TRBD1 (6 bases). The germline V gene has CDR1 MGHRA and CDR2 YSYEKL. This CDR3 is built from 13 residues. Trimming left V 6 bases short and J 6 bases short, with 14 bases between. CDR3 nucleotides: TGCGCCAGCAGTCAAACAGGGATGGCTGAAGCTTTCTTT. Its protein product is CASSQTGMAEAFF.

This clone has only a few counts. V gene TRBV23-1 combines with J gene TRBJ2-5, with 13 bases fitting TRBD2. TRBV23-1 belongs to the ORF category, with a function that is uncertain. The CDR3 runs 19 residues. V lost 1 base, J lost 5 bases, and 13 bases stayed unmatched. For the CDR3, the DNA is TGCGCCAGCAGTCAATTAGGACTAGCGGGGGACTTCTGGCGTGAGACCCAGTACTTC. Translated, it gives CASSQLGLAGDFWRETQYF.